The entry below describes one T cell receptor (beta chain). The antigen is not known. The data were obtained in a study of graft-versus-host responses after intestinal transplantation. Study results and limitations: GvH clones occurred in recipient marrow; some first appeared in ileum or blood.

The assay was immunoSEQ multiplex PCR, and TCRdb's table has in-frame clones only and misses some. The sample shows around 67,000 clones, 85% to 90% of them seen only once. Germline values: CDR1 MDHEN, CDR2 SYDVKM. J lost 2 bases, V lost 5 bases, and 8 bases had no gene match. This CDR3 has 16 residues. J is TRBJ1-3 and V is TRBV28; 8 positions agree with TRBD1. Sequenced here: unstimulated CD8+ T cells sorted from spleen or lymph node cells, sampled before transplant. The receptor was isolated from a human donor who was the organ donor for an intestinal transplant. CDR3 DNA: TGTGCCAGCAGTCCGGACAGGGTATCTCCTGGAAACACCATATATTTT. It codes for CASSPDRVSPGNTIYF.